Below, one T cell receptor beta chain is given with its context. The V gene lost 4 bases and the J gene lost 8 bases, with 21 bases spanning the gap. The CDR3 runs to 15 residues. CDR1 and CDR2 (germline): SGHRS, YFSETQ. This entry is derived from a study of cytomegalovirus exposure and HLA in healthy donors. The PCR contained 60 Vbeta and 13 Jbeta primers. Some clones are missing from TCRdb's copy, which holds only in-frame ones; the method was immunoSEQ multiplex PCR. The sample carries roughly 98,000 clones, approximately 71% recorded once. This chain links TRBV5-1 with TRBJ1-2; D call uncertain. Sequencing was performed on PBMCs. The sequence was obtained from a female donor in good health and CMV-seronegative. The CDR3 DNA reads TGCGCCAGCAGCGCATCGACGAATCGGGTGAGCGGCTACACCTTC. Amino acid sequence: CASSASTNRVSGYTF.